This T cell receptor (beta chain) comes out of a study of CD8 T cells in ankylosing spondylitis. For this clonotype: What it binds is unknown.

Study-wide results and limits: Apparently characteristic of ankylosing spondylitis blood was a TCR beta motif (roughly 8 highly homologous variants).

V gave up 4 bases and J gave up 1 base, with 13 bases separating them. CDR3 size: 16 residues. Per germline, CDR1 SGHTA and CDR2 FQGNSA. From the 5' RACE reads, TCRdb called clonotypes with MiXCR, one entry per CDR3 protein. The sample gives some 840,000 distinct CDR3 sequences, about an eighth of which show up once; 0.51% is in the top ten. The gene calls are TRBV7-2 and TRBJ2-2, with a possible D match to TRBD1 (6 bases). The sequence derives from a male donor with ankylosing spondylitis. The sequenced sample was blood, either unsorted or a sorted T cell fraction (not recorded which). The CDR3 loop is CASSSNRVQNTGELFF. In DNA, the CDR3 is TGTGCCAGCAGCTCCAACAGGGTCCAGAACACCGGGGAGCTGTTTTTT.